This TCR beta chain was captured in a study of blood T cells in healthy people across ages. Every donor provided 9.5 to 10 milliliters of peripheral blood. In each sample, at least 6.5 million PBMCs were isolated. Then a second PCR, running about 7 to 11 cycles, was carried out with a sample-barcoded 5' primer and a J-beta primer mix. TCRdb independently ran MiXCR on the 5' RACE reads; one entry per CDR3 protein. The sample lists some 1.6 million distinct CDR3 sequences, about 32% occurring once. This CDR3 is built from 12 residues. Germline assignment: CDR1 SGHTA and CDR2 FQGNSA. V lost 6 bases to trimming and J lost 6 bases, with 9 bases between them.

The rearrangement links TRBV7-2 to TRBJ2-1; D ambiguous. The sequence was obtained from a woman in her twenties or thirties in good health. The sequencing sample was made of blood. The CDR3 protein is CASSQFRNEQFF. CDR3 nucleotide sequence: TGTGCCAGCAGTCAGTTCCGCAATGAGCAGTTCTTC.